This TCR beta chain was obtained from a study of cytomegalovirus exposure and HLA in healthy donors. TCRdb keeps only in-frame clones here, not all; method: immunoSEQ multiplex PCR. Of more than 250,000 clones in the sample, roughly 87% were seen once. The study drew the donors from its approximately 110-subject validation cohort, separate from the roughly 700-subject first cohort. V was pared by 1 base and J by 9 bases, with 17 bases of the junction left unmatched. Germline V gives CDR1 GTSNPN, CDR2 SVGIG (reference sequence). The CDR3 spans 18 residues. The sequenced sample was PBMCs. The chain joins TRBV30 to TRBJ1-6; 8 bases map to TRBD1. The origin of this receptor is a woman aged 25 to 39 in good health and CMV-seropositive. The CDR3 loop reads CAWSGGQALELGGSPLHF. CDR3 DNA: TGTGCCTGGAGTGGGGGACAGGCCTTAGAGCTCGGAGGTTCACCCCTCCACTTT.